This T cell receptor (beta chain) was profiled in a study of CD8 T cells in ankylosing spondylitis. This clonotype was observed many times. Per the germline V gene, CDR1 is SGDLS and CDR2 is YYNGEE. Trimming stripped 4 bases from V and 6 bases from J, with 15 bases between. The CDR3 is 14 amino acids. In TCRdb, the 5' RACE reads were re-called with MiXCR into one record per CDR3 protein. The table lists tens of thousands of distinct CDR3 sequences, around 2.9% of them singletons. The sequence derives from a male donor with ankylosing spondylitis or in good health (not recorded which). Source material: blood, either unsorted or a sorted T cell fraction (not recorded which). The chain employs TRBV9 and TRBJ2-3; D possibly corresponds to TRBD2 (5 bases). The CDR3 sequence is CASSLALLGDTQYF. The CDR3 nucleotides are TGTGCCAGCAGCCTAGCCCTTCTCGGCGATACGCAGTATTTT.